This entry lists 7 T cell receptor beta chains sequenced from one sample in a study of blood T cell repertoires in COVID-19. This table comes from immunoSEQ multiplex PCR, and its TCRdb copy is limited to in-frame clones, with some not included. The sample yields some 110,000 clones, around 90% seen once. Specimen: peripheral blood. These receptors originate from a human donor in a cohort sampled during active COVID-19.

This chain links TRBV12-3 or TRBV12-4 with TRBJ1-2; D gene ambiguous. This CDR3 region has 13 residues. V was trimmed by 7 bases and J by 8 bases, leaving 17 bases between them. The CDR3 sequence is CASTPGRESGYTF. The CDR3 coding sequence is TGTGCCAGCACCCCGGGAAGGGAATCGGGCTACACCTTC.

The gene calls are TRBV19 and TRBJ1-4; D gene unclear. V lost 5 bases to trimming and J lost 6 bases, with 16 bases between them. CDR1 is LNHDA, CDR2 SQIVND, per germline (reference sequence). This CDR3 has 15 amino acids. CDR3 DNA: TGTGCCAGTAGTGATCGGATCAGTGCGGATGAAAAACTGTTTTTT. Translation: CASSDRISADEKLFF.

V usage is TRBV19 and J usage is TRBJ2-5; D is uncertain. Germline CDR1 is LNHDA and CDR2 is SQIVND (reference sequence). The V gene lost 7 bases and the J gene lost 5 bases, with 14 bases spanning the gap. CDR3 size: 13 residues. The CDR3: CASIAPGGETQYF. Written as DNA, the CDR3 is TGTGCCAGTATCGCCCCTGGTGGCGAGACCCAGTACTTC.

This chain joins TRBV21-1 and TRBJ2-7; the D call TRBD2 from the table was never checked on the DNA. TRBV21-1 is classified as a pseudogene. The CDR3 totals 16 residues. In nucleotides, the CDR3 is TGTGCCAGCCAAGCCCAGACTAGCGGGAGTACCTACGAGCAGTACTTC. Residues: CASQAQTSGSTYEQYF.

The chain uses TRBV3-1 (or the pseudogene TRBV3-2) and TRBJ1-1; D perhaps matches TRBD1 (6 bases). The CDR3 is 14 residues long. The V and J ends lost 4 bases and 1 base respectively, with 10 bases between them. In germline, CDR1 is LGHDT, CDR2 YNNKEL (reference sequence). The CDR3 DNA follows: TGTGCCAGCAGCCGGGACACCCCGAACACTGAAGCTTTCTTT. This translates into CASSRDTPNTEAFF.

The V gene is TRBV5-1, the J gene TRBJ2-2, with 13 bases matching TRBD2. The CDR3 covers 18 residues. Per germline, CDR1 SGHRS and CDR2 YFSETQ. V shed 4 bases and J 5 bases; nucleotides not matched to a gene: 11. CDR3: CASSPGLAGAERTGELFF. Here the CDR3 DNA reads TGCGCCAGCAGCCCAGGACTAGCGGGGGCTGAAAGGACCGGGGAGCTGTTTTTT.

The V and J genes are TRBV2 and TRBJ2-7, with a tentative D call TRBD2 (7 bases). The CDR3 contains 15 residues. V lost 7 bases to trimming and J lost 0 bases, with 16 bases between them. CDR1 is SNHLY, CDR2 FYNNEI, per germline. The CDR3 region is CASTPRGGLSYEQYF. CDR3 sequence (DNA): TGTGCCAGCACTCCAAGGGGGGGCCTCTCCTACGAGCAGTACTTC.